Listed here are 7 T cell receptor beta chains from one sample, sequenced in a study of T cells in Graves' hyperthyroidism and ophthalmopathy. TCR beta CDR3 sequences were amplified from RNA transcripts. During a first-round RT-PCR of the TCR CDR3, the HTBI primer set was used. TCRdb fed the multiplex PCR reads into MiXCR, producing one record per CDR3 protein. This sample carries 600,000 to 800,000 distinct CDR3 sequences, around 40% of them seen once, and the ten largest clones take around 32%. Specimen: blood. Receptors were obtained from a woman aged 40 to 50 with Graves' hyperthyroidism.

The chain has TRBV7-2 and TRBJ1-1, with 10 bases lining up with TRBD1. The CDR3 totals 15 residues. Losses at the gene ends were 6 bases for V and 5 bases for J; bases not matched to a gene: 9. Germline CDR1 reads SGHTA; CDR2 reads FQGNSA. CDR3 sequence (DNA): TGTGCCAGCAGGTGGGACAGGGGCCCGGGAACTGAAGCTTTCTTT. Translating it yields CASRWDRGPGTEAFF.

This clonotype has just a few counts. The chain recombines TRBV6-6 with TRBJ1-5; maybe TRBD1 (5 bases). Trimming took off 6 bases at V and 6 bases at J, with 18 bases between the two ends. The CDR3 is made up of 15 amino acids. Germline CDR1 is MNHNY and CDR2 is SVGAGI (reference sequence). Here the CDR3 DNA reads TGTGCCAGCAGAATCGCCCAAGGGGTGGCTCAGCCCCAGCATTTT. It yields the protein CASRIAQGVAQPQHF.

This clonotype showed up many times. CDR3 residues: CAAVGDRDQPQHF. For the CDR3, the DNA is TGTGCCGCCGTCGGGGACAGAGATCAGCCCCAGCATTTT. The chain couples TRBV10-3 to TRBJ1-5; 7 bases map to TRBD1. The germline V gene encodes CDR1 ENHRY and CDR2 SYGVKD. The CDR3 extends over 13 amino acids. The J segment lost 5 bases and the V segment lost 11 bases, leaving 9 bases of the junction unmatched.

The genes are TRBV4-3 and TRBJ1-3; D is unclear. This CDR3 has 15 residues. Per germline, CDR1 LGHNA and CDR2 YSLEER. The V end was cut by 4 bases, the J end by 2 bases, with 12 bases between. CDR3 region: CASSPGRTPGNTIYF. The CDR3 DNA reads TGCGCCAGCAGCCCCGGACGGACTCCTGGAAACACCATATATTTT.

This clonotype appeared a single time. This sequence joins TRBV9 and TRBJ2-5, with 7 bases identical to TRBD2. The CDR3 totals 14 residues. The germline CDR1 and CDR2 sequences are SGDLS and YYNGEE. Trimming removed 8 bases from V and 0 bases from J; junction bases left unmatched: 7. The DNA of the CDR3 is TGTGCCAGTACGCGGGGGACGTACCAAGAGACCCAGTACTTC. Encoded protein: CASTRGTYQETQYF. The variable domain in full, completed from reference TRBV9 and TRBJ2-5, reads DSGVTQTPKHLITATGQRVTLRCSPRSGDLSVYWYQQSLDQGLQFLIQYYNGEERAKGNILERFSAQQFPDLHSELNLSSLELGDSALYFCASTRGTYQETQYFGPGTRLLVL.

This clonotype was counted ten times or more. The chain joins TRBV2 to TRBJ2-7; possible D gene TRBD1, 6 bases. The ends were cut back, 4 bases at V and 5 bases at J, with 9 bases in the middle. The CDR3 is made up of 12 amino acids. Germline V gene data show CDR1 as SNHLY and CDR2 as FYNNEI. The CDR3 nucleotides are TGTGCCAGCAGTGGACAGGTCCACGAGCAGTACTTC. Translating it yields CASSGQVHEQYF.

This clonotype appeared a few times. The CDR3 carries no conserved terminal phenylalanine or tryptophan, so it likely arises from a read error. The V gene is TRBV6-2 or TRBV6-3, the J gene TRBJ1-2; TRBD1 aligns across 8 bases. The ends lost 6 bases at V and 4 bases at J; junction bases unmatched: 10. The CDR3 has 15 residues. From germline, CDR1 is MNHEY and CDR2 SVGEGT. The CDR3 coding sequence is TGTGCCAGCAGACCTACAGGGGGGTTATCCTATGGCTACACCCTC. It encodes CASRPTGGLSYGYTL.